Each of the 29 T cell receptor beta chains below was sequenced from the same sample in a study of CD8 T cells in Susac syndrome. Reverse transcription of about 0.45 to 1 ug RNA was carried out with random hexamers. MiXCR, applied by TCRdb to the immunoSEQ multiplex PCR reads, yields one record per CDR3 protein. The sample holds fewer than 150,000 distinct CDR3 sequences, roughly 94% seen once. The material sequenced was CD8+ T cells from PBMCs. The receptors were gathered from a human donor with Susac syndrome.

V is TRBV3-1 and J is TRBJ2-3, with D possibly matching TRBD2 (6 bases). With 0 bases removed from V and 6 bases from J, the gap between germline ends came to 19 bases. The V gene's germline CDR1 is LGHDT and CDR2 YNNKEL (reference sequence). CDR3 size: 17 residues. The CDR3 loop is CASSQDRSGSLRDTQYF. The CDR3 DNA is TGTGCCAGCAGCCAAGATCGTAGCGGATCGCTTCGGGATACGCAGTATTTT.

This clonotype has only one observation. The CDR3 sequence: CASSEQPQGNYGYTF. CDR3 DNA sequence: TGTGCCAGCAGCGAGCAACCACAGGGGAACTATGGCTACACCTTC. This chain joins TRBV2 and TRBJ1-2; 7 bases map to TRBD1. The germline V gene has CDR1 SNHLY and CDR2 FYNNEI. Trimming at V came to 6 bases and at J to 2 bases, leaving 9 bases not matched to a gene. The CDR3 consists of 15 residues.

The gene calls are TRBV12-5 and TRBJ2-5; 8 bases map to TRBD2. There are 14 residues in the CDR3. With 6 bases clipped from V and 5 bases from J, the junction kept 8 bases outside the gene matches. Germline V lookup: CDR1 LGHNT, CDR2 FRNRAP. CDR3 bases: TGTGCTAGTGGGGTTGGACTAGCTGATGAGACCCAGTACTTC. Amino acids: CASGVGLADETQYF.

The rearrangement links TRBV29-1 to TRBJ2-1; TRBD2 agrees at 7 bases. Germline V gives CDR1 SQVTM, CDR2 ANQGSEA. The CDR3 has 15 residues. V dropped 3 bases and J dropped 2; count of bases not matched to a gene: 7. DNA of the CDR3: TGCAGCGTTGAGCCGTCTAGCGGAGCCTACAATGAGCAGTTCTTC. The encoded protein is CSVEPSSGAYNEQFF.

This chain joins TRBV6-5 and TRBJ2-1; D unresolved. V shed 6 bases and J shed 0 bases, with 9 bases lying between them. The CDR3 loop spans 14 amino acids. The germline V gene has CDR1 MNHEY and CDR2 SVGAGI. DNA for the CDR3: TGTGCCAGCAGCCAACTCAGCTCCTACAATGAGCAGTTCTTC. Protein: CASSQLSSYNEQFF.

The chain recombines TRBV6-5 with TRBJ2-7; TRBD2 matches at 10 bases. The CDR3 totals 15 residues. After removal of 6 bases from V and 2 bases from J, the junction contained 7 bases not matched to a gene. Looked up from germline, CDR1 is MNHEY and CDR2 is SVGAGI. The CDR3 sequence: CASRPGTSVTYEQYF. CDR3 bases: TGTGCCAGCAGACCAGGGACTAGCGTTACCTACGAGCAGTACTTC.

This chain links TRBV5-6 with TRBJ2-1; 8 bases map to TRBD1. This CDR3 has 14 amino acids. V dropped 3 bases and J dropped 9; count of bases not matched to a gene: 8. CDR1 is SGHDT and CDR2 is YYEEEE in the germline V gene. The CDR3 DNA reads TGTGCCAGCAGCTGGGGCAGGGGGCGCATTGAGCAGTTCTTC. Translating it yields CASSWGRGRIEQFF.

The V gene is TRBV29-1, the J gene TRBJ2-5; D is possibly TRBD1 (6 bases). V lost 8 bases and J 5 bases, leaving 18 bases between the germline ends. Germline CDR1 is SQVTM and CDR2 is ANQGSEA. This CDR3 spans 13 amino acids. CDR3 amino acids: CSSVSGGLETQYF. CDR3 DNA: TGCAGCTCCGTAAGTGGGGGCCTGGAGACCCAGTACTTC.

This rearrangement joins TRBV3-1 to TRBJ1-3, with 9 bases that match TRBD1. Losses at the gene ends were 0 bases for V and 7 bases for J; bases not matched to a gene: 7. Germline loops: CDR1 LGHDT, CDR2 YNNKEL (reference sequence). The CDR3 loop spans 16 amino acids. The CDR3 sequence: CASSQDSGTGLNTIYF. CDR3 nucleotide sequence: TGTGCCAGCAGCCAAGATTCCGGGACAGGGCTCAACACCATATATTTT.

This clonotype was recorded once. The V and J genes are TRBV28 and TRBJ2-1, with D perhaps matching TRBD1 (6 bases). CDR1 and CDR2 from the germline V gene are MDHEN and SYDVKM. CDR3 length equals 16 residues. The ends were cut back, 2 bases at V and 8 bases at J, with 19 bases in the middle. The CDR3 region is CASSLRAAGVSDEQFF. Written as DNA, the CDR3 is TGTGCCAGCAGTTTAAGGGCGGCAGGGGTCTCAGATGAGCAGTTCTTC.

The chain carries TRBV29-1 and TRBJ1-1, with 9 bases aligning to TRBD1. Trimming at V came to 6 bases and at J to 7 bases, leaving 9 bases not matched to a gene. This CDR3 comprises 13 residues. Germline assignment: CDR1 SQVTM and CDR2 ANQGSEA. The CDR3 reads CSVTGTGSSEAFF. The CDR3 bases are TGCAGCGTGACCGGGACAGGGTCTAGTGAAGCTTTCTTT.

This chain uses TRBV27 with TRBJ2-1; no clear D. The CDR3 has 15 amino acids. The germline gives CDR1 MNHEY, CDR2 SMNVEV (reference sequence). V dropped 7 bases and J dropped 10 bases, with 23 bases sitting between them. The CDR3 loop reads CASTHSPDPPVEQFF. The CDR3 DNA sequence: TGTGCCAGCACACATTCCCCGGACCCCCCCGTCGAGCAGTTCTTC.

The chain joins TRBV28 to TRBJ1-5; weak D call: TRBD1 (6 bases). Germline V gives CDR1 MDHEN, CDR2 SYDVKM. Between the trimmed V and J ends, which lost 3 bases and 7 bases, there was a span of 16 bases. This CDR3 is built from 15 residues. CDR3 loop: CASSFFRGLGQPQHF. The CDR3, as DNA: TGTGCCAGCAGTTTTTTCAGGGGATTAGGACAGCCCCAGCATTTT.

The gene calls are TRBV20-1 and TRBJ1-2; the D is unclear. The CDR3 spans 13 residues. The ends were cut back, 6 bases at V and 0 bases at J, with 11 bases in the middle. Germline values: CDR1 DFQATT, CDR2 SNEGSKA (reference sequence). The CDR3 nucleotides are TGCAGTGCGTGGACGTCCTCTAACTATGGCTACACCTTC. It yields the protein CSAWTSSNYGYTF.

The CDR3 reads CASSETGPVEYF. The CDR3 nucleotides read TGTGCCAGCAGTGAAACTGGACCGGTGGAGTACTTC. The V and J genes are TRBV2 and TRBJ2-7; D remains ambiguous. This CDR3 spans 12 amino acids. The ends were cut back, 2 bases at V and 11 bases at J, with 13 bases in the middle. The germline gives CDR1 SNHLY, CDR2 FYNNEI.

The chain couples TRBV9 to TRBJ2-3; D is tentatively TRBD1 or TRBD2 (5 bases each). Deletions cut 0 bases from V and 2 bases from J, with 16 bases between. This CDR3 contains 17 residues. Per germline, CDR1 SGDLS and CDR2 YYNGEE. The CDR3 bases are TGTGCCAGCAGCGTAGAGGGACCTCAAGTACCCACAGATACGCAGTATTTT. This gives the protein CASSVEGPQVPTDTQYF. Full variable domain (rest looked up from reference TRBV9 and TRBJ2-3): DSGVTQTPKHLITATGQRVTLRCSPRSGDLSVYWYQQSLDQGLQFLIQYYNGEERAKGNILERFSAQQFPDLHSELNLSSLELGDSALYFCASSVEGPQVPTDTQYFGPGTRLTVL.

This rearrangement joins TRBV21-1 to TRBJ2-7. TRBV21-1 is tagged as a pseudogene. The CDR3 is made up of 13 amino acids. The CDR3 here is CASSKALAYEQYF. In DNA, the CDR3 is TGTGCCAGCAGCAAAGCGCTTGCCTACGAGCAGTACTTC.

This clonotype was seen just once. The V call is TRBV7-9, the J call TRBJ2-7, with 9 positions matching TRBD1. The CDR3 sequence is 19 residues long. The V segment lost 5 bases and the J segment 3 bases; nucleotides outside the gene matches: 20. In germline, CDR1 is SEHNR, CDR2 FQNEAQ (reference sequence). The CDR3 region has the DNA TGTGCCAGCAGCACAGGACAGGGGAATCCTAGCGCTTCTATCTACGAGCAGTACTTC. It is translated as CASSTGQGNPSASIYEQYF.

The chain recombines TRBV10-3 with TRBJ2-1; 7 bases match TRBD2. Germline CDR1 reads ENHRY; CDR2 reads SYGVKD. This CDR3 spans 15 amino acids. The J segment lost 4 bases and the V segment lost 4 bases, leaving 7 bases of the junction unmatched. CDR3 in amino acids: CAISGLAETYNEQFF. As DNA, the CDR3 is TGTGCCATCAGTGGGCTAGCGGAGACATACAATGAGCAGTTCTTC.

V gene TRBV20-1 combines with J gene TRBJ2-7; TRBD2 matches at 9 bases. Trimming took 0 bases from V and 6 from J; bases not matched to a gene: 9. This CDR3 is built from 15 residues. Germline V gene sequence: CDR1 DFQATT, CDR2 SNEGSKA (reference sequence). The CDR3 is CSARDNLAGLFEQYF. The CDR3 DNA is TGCAGTGCTAGAGATAATCTAGCGGGACTTTTCGAGCAGTACTTC.

The chain combines TRBV27 with TRBJ2-3; D gene unclear. The CDR3 contains 14 residues. The ends were cut back, 2 bases at V and 0 bases at J, with 6 bases in the middle. Germline V gene sequence: CDR1 MNHEY, CDR2 SMNVEV (reference sequence). CDR3 sequence: CASSLLTSTDTQYF. The DNA of the CDR3 is TGTGCCAGCAGTTTACTTACTAGCACAGATACGCAGTATTTT.

V and J are TRBV27 and TRBJ1-2, with 8 positions matching TRBD1. The trim removed 5 bases at V and 1 base at J, leaving 6 bases unmatched. Germline V CDR1 and CDR2: MNHEY, SMNVEV (reference sequence). The CDR3 extends over 15 amino acids. CDR3 sequence: CASSTQGGYNYGYTF. The CDR3 DNA follows: TGTGCCAGCAGTACACAGGGGGGATATAACTATGGCTACACCTTC.

V is TRBV12-5 and J is TRBJ2-7; TRBD2 aligns across 7 bases. V shed 4 bases, J shed 7 bases, and the junction held 13 bases outside the gene matches. Germline CDR1 is LGHNT and CDR2 is FRNRAP. CDR3 length: 15 residues. The CDR3 DNA reads as TGTGCTAGTGGTTCCGGGACTATACCCGAGTTAGAGCAGTACTTC. This translates into CASGSGTIPELEQYF.

The chain has TRBV14 and TRBJ2-1, with D perhaps TRBD1 or TRBD2 (6 bases each). Germline CDR1 reads SGHDN; CDR2 reads FVKESK. This CDR3 contains 16 residues. Trimming left V 4 bases short and J 6 bases short, with 19 bases between. CDR3 nucleotide sequence: TGTGCCAGCAGCCCCATCCCGGGGGCCCGGGCCAATGAGCAGTTCTTC. Translation gives CASSPIPGARANEQFF.

The gene calls are TRBV7-6 and TRBJ2-3; TRBD2 matches at 12 bases. Germline trimming cut 3 bases from V and 3 bases from J; bases unmatched to any gene: 7. The CDR3 has 17 amino acids. Germline V gene sequence: CDR1 SGHVS, CDR2 FNYEAQ. For the CDR3, the DNA is TGTGCCAGCAGCTTCCCGACTAGCGGGAGAGATACAGATACGCAGTATTTT. Protein sequence: CASSFPTSGRDTDTQYF. The full variable domain, completed using reference TRBV7-6 and TRBJ2-3, is GAGVSQSPRYKVTKRGQDVALRCDPISGHVSLYWYRQALGQGPEFLTYFNYEAQQDKSGLPNDRFSAERPEGSISTLTIQRTEQRDSAMYRCASSFPTSGRDTDTQYFGPGTRLTVL.

This clonotype has only one observation. This rearrangement joins TRBV5-6 to TRBJ1-5; weak D call: TRBD1 (5 bases). The CDR3 contains 13 residues. Deletions cut 5 bases from V and 7 bases from J, with 13 bases between. Germline-derived CDR1 and CDR2 are SGHDT and YYEEEE. The CDR3 loop is CASSPGGGQPQHF. CDR3 DNA: TGTGCCAGCAGTCCGGGGGGAGGCCAGCCCCAGCATTTT.

The rearrangement uses TRBV30 and TRBJ2-2; 7 bases map to TRBD1. Germline loops: CDR1 GTSNPN, CDR2 SVGIG (reference sequence). V lost 3 bases and J lost 3; bases outside the gene matches: 4. This CDR3 has 14 residues. The CDR3 sequence is CAWRTGIYTGELFF. The DNA for the CDR3 is TGTGCCTGGAGGACAGGGATTTACACCGGGGAGCTGTTTTTT.

This chain's CDR3 is CAWSEGTGFYGYTF. The CDR3 DNA sequence: TGTGCCTGGAGTGAAGGGACAGGATTCTATGGCTACACCTTC. The chain recombines TRBV30 with TRBJ1-2, with 8 bases aligning to TRBD1. CDR1 is GTSNPN and CDR2 is SVGIG in the germline V gene (reference sequence). This CDR3 spans 14 amino acids. The V and J ends lost 1 base and 4 bases, in that order; junction bases with no gene match: 5.

The V gene is TRBV5-6, the J gene TRBJ1-5, with 9 positions matching TRBD1. Germline V CDR1 and CDR2: SGHDT, YYEEEE. With 3 bases clipped from V and 5 bases from J, the junction kept 3 bases outside the gene matches. This CDR3 region has 14 residues. Here the CDR3 DNA reads TGTGCCAGCAGCTCCGGGACAGGGTATCAGCCCCAGCATTTT. Its protein product is CASSSGTGYQPQHF.